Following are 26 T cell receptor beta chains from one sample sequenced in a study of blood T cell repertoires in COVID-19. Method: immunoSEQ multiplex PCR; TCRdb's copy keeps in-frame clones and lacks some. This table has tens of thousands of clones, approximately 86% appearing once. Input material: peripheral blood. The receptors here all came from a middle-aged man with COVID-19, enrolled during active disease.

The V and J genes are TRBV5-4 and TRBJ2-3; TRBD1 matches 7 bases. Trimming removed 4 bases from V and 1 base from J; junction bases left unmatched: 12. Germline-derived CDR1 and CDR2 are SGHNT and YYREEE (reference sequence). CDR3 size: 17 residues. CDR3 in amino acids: CASSPPPQGVGTDTQYF. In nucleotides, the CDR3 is TGTGCCAGCAGCCCACCGCCGCAGGGGGTCGGCACAGATACGCAGTATTTT.

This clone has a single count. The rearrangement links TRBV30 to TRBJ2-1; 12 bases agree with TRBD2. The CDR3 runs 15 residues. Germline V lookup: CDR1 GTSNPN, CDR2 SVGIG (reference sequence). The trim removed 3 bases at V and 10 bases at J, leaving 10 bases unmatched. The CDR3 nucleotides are TGTGCCTGGAGCCGCCTAGCGGGAGGGCCGGAGGAGCAGTTCTTC. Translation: CAWSRLAGGPEEQFF.

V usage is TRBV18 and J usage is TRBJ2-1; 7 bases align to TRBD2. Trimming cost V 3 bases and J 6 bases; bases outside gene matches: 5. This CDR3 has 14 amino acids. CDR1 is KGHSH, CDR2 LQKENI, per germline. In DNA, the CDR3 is TGTGCCAGCTCACCGGGGGGGGTGAGCAATGAGCAGTTCTTC. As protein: CASSPGGVSNEQFF.

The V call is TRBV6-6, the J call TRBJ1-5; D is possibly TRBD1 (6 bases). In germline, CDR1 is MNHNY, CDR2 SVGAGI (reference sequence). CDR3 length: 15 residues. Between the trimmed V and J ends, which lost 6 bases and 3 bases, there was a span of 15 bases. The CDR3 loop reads CASSQRGGVNQPQHF. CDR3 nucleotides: TGTGCCAGCAGCCAAAGGGGGGGGGTCAATCAGCCCCAGCATTTT.

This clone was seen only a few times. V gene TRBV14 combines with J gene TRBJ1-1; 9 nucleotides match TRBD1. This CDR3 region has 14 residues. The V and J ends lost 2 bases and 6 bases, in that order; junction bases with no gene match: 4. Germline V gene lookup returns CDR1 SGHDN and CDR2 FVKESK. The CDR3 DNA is TGTGCCAGCAGCCAAAACAGGGGGCCGGCTGAAGCTTTCTTT. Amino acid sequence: CASSQNRGPAEAFF.

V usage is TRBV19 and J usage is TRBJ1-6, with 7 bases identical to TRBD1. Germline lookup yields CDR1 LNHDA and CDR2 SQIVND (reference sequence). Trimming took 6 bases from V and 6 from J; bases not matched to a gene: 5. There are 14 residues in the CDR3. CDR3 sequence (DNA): TGTGCCAGTAGAGGGGGCACAGGTAATTCACCCCTCCACTTT. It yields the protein CASRGGTGNSPLHF.

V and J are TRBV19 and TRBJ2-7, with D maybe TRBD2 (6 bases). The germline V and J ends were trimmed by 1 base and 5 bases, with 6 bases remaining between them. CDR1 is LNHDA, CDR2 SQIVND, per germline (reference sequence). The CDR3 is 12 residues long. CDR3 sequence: CASSIGGDEQYF. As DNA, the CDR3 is TGTGCCAGTAGTATAGGGGGGGACGAGCAGTACTTC.

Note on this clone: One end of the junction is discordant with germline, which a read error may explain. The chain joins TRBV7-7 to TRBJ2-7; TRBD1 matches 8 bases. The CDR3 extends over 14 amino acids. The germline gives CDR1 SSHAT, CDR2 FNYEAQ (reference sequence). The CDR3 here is CASSAGTGPSEQYF. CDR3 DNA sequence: TGTGCTAGCAGCGCCGGGACAGGACCCTCCGAGCAGTACTTC. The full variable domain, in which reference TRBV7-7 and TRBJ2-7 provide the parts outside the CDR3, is GAGVSQSPRYKVTKRGQDVTLRCDPISSHATLYWYQQALGQGPEFLTYFNYEAQPDKSGLPSDRFSAERPEGSISTLTIQRTEQRDSAMYRCASSAGTGPSEQYFGPGTRLTVT.

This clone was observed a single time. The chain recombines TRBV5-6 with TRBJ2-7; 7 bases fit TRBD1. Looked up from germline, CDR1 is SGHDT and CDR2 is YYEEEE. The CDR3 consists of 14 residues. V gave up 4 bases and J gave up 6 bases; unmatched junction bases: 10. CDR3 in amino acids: CASSPDRVVGEQYF. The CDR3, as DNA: TGTGCCAGCAGCCCAGACAGGGTAGTCGGCGAGCAGTACTTC.

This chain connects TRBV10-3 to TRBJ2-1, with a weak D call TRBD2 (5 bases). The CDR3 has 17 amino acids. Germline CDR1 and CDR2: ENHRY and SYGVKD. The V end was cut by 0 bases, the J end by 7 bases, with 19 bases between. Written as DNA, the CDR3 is TGTGCCATCAGTGAGTCGCTTCGGCTAGCTGTCGTGAATGAGCAGTTCTTC. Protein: CAISESLRLAVVNEQFF.

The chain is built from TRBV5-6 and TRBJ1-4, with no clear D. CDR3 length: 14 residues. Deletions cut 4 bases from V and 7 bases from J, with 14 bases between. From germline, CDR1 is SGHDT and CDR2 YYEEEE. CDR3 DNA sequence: TGTGCCAGCAGCCGTTGGGTAAGAGGTGAAAAACTGTTTTTT. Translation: CASSRWVRGEKLFF.

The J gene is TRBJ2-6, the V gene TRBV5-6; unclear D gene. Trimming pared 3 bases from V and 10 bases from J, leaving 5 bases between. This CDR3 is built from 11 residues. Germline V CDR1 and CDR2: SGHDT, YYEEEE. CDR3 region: CASSSPNVLTF. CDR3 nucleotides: TGTGCCAGCAGCTCCCCTAACGTCCTGACTTTC.

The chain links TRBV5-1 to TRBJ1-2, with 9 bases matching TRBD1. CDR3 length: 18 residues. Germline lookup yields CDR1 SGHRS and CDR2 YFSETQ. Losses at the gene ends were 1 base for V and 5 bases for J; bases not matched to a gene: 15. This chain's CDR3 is CASSLTTAGTGSFYGYTF. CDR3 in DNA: TGCGCCAGCAGCTTGACCACCGCCGGGACAGGGTCGTTTTATGGCTACACCTTC.

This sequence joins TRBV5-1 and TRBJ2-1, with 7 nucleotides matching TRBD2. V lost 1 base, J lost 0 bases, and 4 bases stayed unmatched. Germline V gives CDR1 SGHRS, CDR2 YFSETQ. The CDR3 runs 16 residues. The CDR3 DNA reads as TGCGCCAGCAGCTTGAACGGGGGGACCTCCTACAATGAGCAGTTCTTC. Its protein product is CASSLNGGTSYNEQFF.

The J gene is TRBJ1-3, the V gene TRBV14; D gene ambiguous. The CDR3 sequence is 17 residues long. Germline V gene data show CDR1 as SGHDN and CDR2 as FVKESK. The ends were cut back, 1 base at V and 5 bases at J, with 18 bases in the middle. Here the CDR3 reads CASSQVLAGVPRNTIYF. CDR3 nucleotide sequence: TGTGCCAGCAGCCAAGTACTTGCCGGGGTGCCAAGAAACACCATATATTTT.

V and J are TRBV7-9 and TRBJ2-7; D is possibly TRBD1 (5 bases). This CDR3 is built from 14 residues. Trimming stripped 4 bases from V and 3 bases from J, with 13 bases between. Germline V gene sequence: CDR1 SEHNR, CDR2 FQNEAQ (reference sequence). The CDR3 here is CASSSTVYIYEQYF. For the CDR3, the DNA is TGTGCCAGCAGCTCGACAGTTTATATCTACGAGCAGTACTTC.

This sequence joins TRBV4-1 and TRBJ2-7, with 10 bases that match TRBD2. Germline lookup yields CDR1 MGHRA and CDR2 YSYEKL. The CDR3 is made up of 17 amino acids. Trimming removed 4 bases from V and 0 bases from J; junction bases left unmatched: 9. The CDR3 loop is CASSPHSGTSASYEQYF. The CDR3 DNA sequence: TGCGCCAGCAGCCCCCACTCCGGGACTAGCGCCTCCTACGAGCAGTACTTC.

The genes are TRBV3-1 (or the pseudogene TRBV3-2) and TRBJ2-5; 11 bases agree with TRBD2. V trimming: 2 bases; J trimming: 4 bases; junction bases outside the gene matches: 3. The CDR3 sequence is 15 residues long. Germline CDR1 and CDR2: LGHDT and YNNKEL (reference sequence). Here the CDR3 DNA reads TGTGCCAGCAGCCAAACCGGGACTAGCGGAGAGACCCAGTACTTC. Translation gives CASSQTGTSGETQYF.

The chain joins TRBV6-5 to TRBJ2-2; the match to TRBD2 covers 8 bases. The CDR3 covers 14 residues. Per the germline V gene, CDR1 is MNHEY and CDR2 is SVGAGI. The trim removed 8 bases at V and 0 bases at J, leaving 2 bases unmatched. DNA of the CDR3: TGTGCCAGCTCGGGACTAGCGAACACCGGGGAGCTGTTTTTT. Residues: CASSGLANTGELFF.

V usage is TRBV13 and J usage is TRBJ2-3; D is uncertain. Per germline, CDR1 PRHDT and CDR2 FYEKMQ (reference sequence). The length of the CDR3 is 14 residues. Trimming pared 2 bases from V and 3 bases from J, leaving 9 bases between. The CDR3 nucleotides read TGTGCCAGCAGCTTACGGGTTGAGACAGATACGCAGTATTTT. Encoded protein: CASSLRVETDTQYF.

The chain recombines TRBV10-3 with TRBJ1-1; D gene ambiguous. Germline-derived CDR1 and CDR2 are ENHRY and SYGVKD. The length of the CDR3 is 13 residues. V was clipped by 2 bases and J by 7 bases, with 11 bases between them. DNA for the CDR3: TGTGCCATCAGTGAGCGAATGCCCAGTGAAGCTTTCTTT. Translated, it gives CAISERMPSEAFF.

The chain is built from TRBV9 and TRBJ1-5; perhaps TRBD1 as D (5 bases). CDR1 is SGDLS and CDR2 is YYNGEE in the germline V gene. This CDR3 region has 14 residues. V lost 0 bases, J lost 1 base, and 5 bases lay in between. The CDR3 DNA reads TGTGCCAGCAGCGTAGGACAGAGCAATCAGCCCCAGCATTTT. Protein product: CASSVGQSNQPQHF.

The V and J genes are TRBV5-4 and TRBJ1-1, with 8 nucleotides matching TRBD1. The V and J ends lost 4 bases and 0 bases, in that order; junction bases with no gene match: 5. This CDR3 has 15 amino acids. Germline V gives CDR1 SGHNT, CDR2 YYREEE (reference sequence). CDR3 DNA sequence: TGTGCCAGCAGCCCCAGGACAGGGATGAACACTGAAGCTTTCTTT. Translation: CASSPRTGMNTEAFF.

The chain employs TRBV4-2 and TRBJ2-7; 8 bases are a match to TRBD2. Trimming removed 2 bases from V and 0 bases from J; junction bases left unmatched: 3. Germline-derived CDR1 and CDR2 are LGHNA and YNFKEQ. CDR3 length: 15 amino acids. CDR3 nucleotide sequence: TGTGCCAGCAGCCAATTAGCGGGACCCTCCTACGAGCAGTACTTC. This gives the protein CASSQLAGPSYEQYF.

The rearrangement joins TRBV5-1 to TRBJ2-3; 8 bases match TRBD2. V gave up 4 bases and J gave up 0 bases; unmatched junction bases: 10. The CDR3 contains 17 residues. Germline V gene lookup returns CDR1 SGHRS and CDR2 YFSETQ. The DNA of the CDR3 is TGCGCCAGCAGCGCTAGCATAGCGGGGACTAGCACAGATACGCAGTATTTT. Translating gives CASSASIAGTSTDTQYF.

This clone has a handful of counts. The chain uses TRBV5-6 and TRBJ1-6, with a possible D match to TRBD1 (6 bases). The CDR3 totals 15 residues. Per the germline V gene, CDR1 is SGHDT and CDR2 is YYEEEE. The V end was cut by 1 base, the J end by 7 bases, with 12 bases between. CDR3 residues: CASSLYRVSNSPLHF. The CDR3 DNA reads TGTGCCAGCAGCTTGTACAGGGTCAGCAATTCACCCCTCCACTTT.